This T cell receptor beta chain came from a study of T-cell reconstitution after alpha-beta-depleted transplantation in children. Germline CDR1 MNHEY, CDR2 SVGAGI. With 0 bases removed from V and 6 bases from J, the gap between germline ends came to 8 bases. This CDR3 is 13 amino acids long. Unique molecular identifiers were used to barcode this TCRbeta library. TCRdb independently ran MiXCR on the PCR reads; one entry per CDR3 protein. This table has over 550,000 distinct CDR3 sequences, under 12% appearing once. J is TRBJ1-2 and V is TRBV6-5, with D unresolved. The sample in question was PBMCs from the stem cell graft donor, obtained from the stem cell graft. The receptor comes from a human donor who donated a stem cell graft to a child with acute myeloid leukemia. The CDR3 DNA follows: TGTGCCAGCAGTTACTCGATTGGAGATGGCTACACCTTC. Its translation: CASSYSIGDGYTF.